This T cell receptor (beta chain) was sequenced during a study of cytomegalovirus exposure and HLA in healthy donors. Study details: In terms of ancestry, the Caucasian-associated cluster contained around 79% of the roughly 400 genotyped donors. Overall study results and limits: Many donors shared some public TCRs, even though most TCR sequences were rare. CMV serostatus stood as the only immune exposure information on hand.

PCR primers comprised 60 Vbeta and 13 Jbeta primers. Repertoires were generated with immunoSEQ multiplex PCR, while TCRdb's copy carries only in-frame clones and drops some. The sample holds about 260,000 clones; roughly 81% are singletons and the top ten take about 2%. The CDR3 totals 14 residues. Germline CDR1 reads SGHDN; CDR2 reads FVKESK. Trimming shortened V by 10 bases and J by 4 bases, and 17 bases separated the two germline ends. Points on this clone: The antigen remains undetermined.

The clonotype was recovered from a woman between 40 and 50 years old in good health and CMV-seropositive. V gene TRBV14 combines with J gene TRBJ2-1, with a weak D call TRBD2 (6 bases). Sequences were obtained from PBMCs. The CDR3 here is CATPPGEKYNEQFF. For the CDR3, the DNA is TGTGCCACCCCGCCGGGAGAGAAGTACAATGAGCAGTTCTTC.